This T cell receptor beta chain was recorded in a study of beta chain features in type 1 diabetes (dated by TCRdb to 2016 to 2018). For context, the study as a whole: Mean age, gender distribution, total cell number and subset yield did not differ between patients and healthy donors. A total of roughly 100 million sorted cells were examined across all samples, and RNA yield correlated strongly with the number of cells per subset. The study compared the TCRB repertoires of sorted circulating CD4+ T cell subsets in recently diagnosed type 1 diabetes patients with those in matched healthy donors. Naive and central memory subsets were obtained from all 30 or so donors, but regulatory and stem cell-like memory subsets were isolated from only 8 patients and about 8 healthy donors. Study-wide findings and limitations: Type 1 diabetes patients showed a moderate but significant shortening of TCRB CDR3 length in all four CD4+ subsets. Because small numbers of individuals were included in the HLA sub-analyses, any influence of HLA type on TCRB rearrangement was left unresolved. Naive, central memory and regulatory TCRB repertoires appeared more similar among patients than among healthy donors. Shorter templates might have been favored by PCR, but patient and control samples were amplified and corrected together, so both groups would have been affected equally by any skew. Because cDNA rather than genomic DNA was sequenced, highly expressing activated cells could have been over-represented, although no difference in activation and CD3 levels was found between groups. At VDJ recombination sites, type 1 diabetes patients had fewer insertions and more deleted nucleotides, which implies abnormalities in thymic rearrangement.

From each donor, a single peripheral blood sample of about 110 mL on average was drawn into heparinised tubes. A BD FACSAria II was used to sort naive, central memory, regulatory and stem cell-like memory CD4+ T cells with a panel that included CD45RO, CCR7, CD25, CD127, CD95 and CD27. Purity was above 95% for every sorted population. Right away, PBMCs were isolated by Lymphoprep density gradient centrifugation and were stained directly, with no culture step. Samples were stained and sorted in pairs, with one healthy donor and one patient per experiment, so that batch effects were minimized. All of the isolated RNA was reverse transcribed with the High Capacity cDNA Reverse Transcription Kit, so expressed TCRB transcripts were sequenced. Naive, central memory and regulatory T cell samples underwent deep immunoSEQ sequencing, averaging around 3.9 million total reads per sample. After sorted cells were lysed in RLT buffer, RNA was extracted with DNase-treated RNeasy Micro or Mini kits, with the choice depending on cell number. To prevent cross-contamination, each cell subset was processed individually, whereas patient and healthy donor samples were processed jointly. The immunoSEQ multiplex PCR was used to amplify TCRB sequences from cDNA, generating 87-bp fragments that spanned the CDR3 region. Sequencing of the amplicons was done on the Illumina HiSeq platform. Per the authors' processing: Synthetic template baselines were used to correct PCR bias computationally, reads within Hamming distance 2 were collapsed, and singletons that could not be merged were discarded. Reads were aligned against IMGT to assign V, D and J genes, CDR3 length and insertions or deletions at six rearrangement sites. Within each subset, clonotype counts were normalized to sorted cell number, after which true diversity and Gini coefficients were computed with the tcR R package. The overlap coefficient, calculated on TCRB nucleotide sequences, was used to quantify repertoire sharing. As a proxy for the pre-selection repertoire, out-of-frame TCRB sequences from naive cells were analyzed. Sourced from immuneACCESS, this table was stored by TCRdb with only in-frame sequences that have V and J called. A share of the clones is absent; for the studies checked, an unresolved V gene accounts for under half, and the remainder has no known explanation. D and trimming come from the DNA, and the V and J calls and clone size come from that table. This sample comprises roughly 730,000 clones, about an eighth of them detected only once. Together, the top ten hold around 0.022% of the sample.

This clone was recorded a few times. Its antigen is still unknown. Mismatch with germline at one junction end may stem from a read error. CDR1 is given as LNHDA and CDR2 as SQIVND, both from the germline V gene (reference sequence). The CDR3 holds 15 amino acids from the cysteine to the phenylalanine. The only DNA kept is the CDR3, 45 bases in frame from the first base. The chain links TRBV19 with TRBJ1-5; the D gene is perhaps TRBD1, from 5 matching bases. This TCR derives from a man between 18 and 29 years old with type 1 diabetes. The specimen was naive CD4+ T cells from blood. What this sample's cell subset or site label stands for: true naive CD4+ T cells. The bases read TGTGCCTGTAGTACCAGGGATTATAGCAATCAGCCCCAGCATTTT. Protein translation: CACSTRDYSNQPQHF.